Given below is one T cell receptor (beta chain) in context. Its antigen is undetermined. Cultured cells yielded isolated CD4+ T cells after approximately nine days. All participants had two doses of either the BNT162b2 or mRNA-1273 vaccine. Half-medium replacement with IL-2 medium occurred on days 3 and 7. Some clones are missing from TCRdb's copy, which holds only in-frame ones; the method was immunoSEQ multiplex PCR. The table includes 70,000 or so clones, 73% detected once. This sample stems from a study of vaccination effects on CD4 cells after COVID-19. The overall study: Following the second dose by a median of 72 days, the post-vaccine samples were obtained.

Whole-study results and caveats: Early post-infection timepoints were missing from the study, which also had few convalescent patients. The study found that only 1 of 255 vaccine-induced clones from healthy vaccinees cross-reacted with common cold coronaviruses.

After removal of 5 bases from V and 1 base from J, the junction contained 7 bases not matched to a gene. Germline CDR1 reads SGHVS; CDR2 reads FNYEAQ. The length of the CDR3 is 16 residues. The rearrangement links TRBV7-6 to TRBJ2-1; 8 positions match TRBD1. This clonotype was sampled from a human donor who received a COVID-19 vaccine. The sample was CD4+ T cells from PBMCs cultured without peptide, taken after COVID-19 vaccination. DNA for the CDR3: TGTGCCAGCAGCCCACAGGGGGAGGTGTCCTACAATGAGCAGTTCTTC. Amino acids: CASSPQGEVSYNEQFF.